These T cell receptor beta chains were read from a single sample in a study of post-analysis software for immune sequencing data. TCRdb reprocessed the PCR reads with MiXCR, giving one entry per CDR3 protein. The data contain 450,000 to 650,000 distinct CDR3 sequences, about 40% of them singletons. The sequenced sample consisted of blood. These receptors all come from a girl aged 10-17 years with multiple sclerosis. CDR3s leave out the opening cysteine and the closing phenylalanine or tryptophan. The order of the fields is V gene, J gene, D gene, CDR3 protein. A D gene is named only where the DNA matches it firmly.

TRBV7-3	TRBJ2-3	-	ASMRGPTDTQY
TRBV12-3/TRBV12-4	TRBJ1-2	-	ATATGNYGYT
TRBV12-3/TRBV12-4	TRBJ1-2	-	ASSRGTPGGYT
TRBV4-1	TRBJ1-2	TRBD1	ASSQDRDRYGYT
TRBV12-3/TRBV12-4	TRBJ2-3	TRBD2	ASSLAPSGGTDTQY
TRBV12-3/TRBV12-4	TRBJ2-7	TRBD2	ASSGRLAGAPYEQY
TRBV20-1	TRBJ1-5	TRBD1	SATRDRNQPQH
TRBV5-6	TRBJ1-1	-	ASSLPGGAVNTEAF
TRBV4-1	TRBJ1-2	TRBD1	ASSHYGTGVYGYT
TRBV11-2	TRBJ2-7	TRBD2	ASSLSPGLAVPSYEQY
TRBV30	TRBJ2-7	-	AWSRRDEQY
TRBV11-1	TRBJ2-7	-	ASSLDIFYEQY
TRBV30	TRBJ2-5	TRBD1	AWSVETGDQY
TRBV5-1	TRBJ2-7	TRBD2	ASSRGLAEFYEQY
TRBV10-3	TRBJ2-6	-	AIREGVSGANVLT
TRBV2	TRBJ1-2	TRBD1	ASRDDRGEIYGYT
TRBV4-1	TRBJ2-7	TRBD1	ASSQVRDSRYEQY
TRBV12-3/TRBV12-4	TRBJ2-1	-	SVGGWDAYNEQF
TRBV27	TRBJ2-5	TRBD2	ASGPGLARQETQY
TRBV12-3/TRBV12-4	TRBJ2-4	-	ASSLMAFQY
TRBV20-1	TRBJ1-2	-	SARDISTLDYGYT
TRBV12-3/TRBV12-4	TRBJ2-1	-	ALRGAGYNEQF
TRBV12-3/TRBV12-4	TRBJ2-7	TRBD1	ASSLGGTGYYEQY
TRBV21-1	TRBJ2-1	-	ASSIPAGGPDNEQF